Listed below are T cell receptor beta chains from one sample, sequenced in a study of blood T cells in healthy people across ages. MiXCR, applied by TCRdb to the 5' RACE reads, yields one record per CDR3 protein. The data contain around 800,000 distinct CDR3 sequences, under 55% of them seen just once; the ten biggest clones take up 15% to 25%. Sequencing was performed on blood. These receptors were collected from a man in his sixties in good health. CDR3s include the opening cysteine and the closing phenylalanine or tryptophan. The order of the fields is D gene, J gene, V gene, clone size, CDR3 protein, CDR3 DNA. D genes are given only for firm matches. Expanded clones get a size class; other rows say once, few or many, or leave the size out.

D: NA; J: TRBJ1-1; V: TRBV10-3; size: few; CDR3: CAISGKGITEAFF; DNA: TGTGCCATCAGTGGTAAGGGGATCACTGAAGCTTTCTTT
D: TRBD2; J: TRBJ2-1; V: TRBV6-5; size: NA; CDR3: CASSYSILAGASHEQFF; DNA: TGTGCCAGCAGTTACTCAATACTAGCGGGAGCTTCGCATGAGCAGTTCTTC
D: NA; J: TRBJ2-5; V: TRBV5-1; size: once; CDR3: CASSLDPAGKGETQYF; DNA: TGCGCCAGTAGCTTGGACCCCGCGGGCAAAGGAGAGACCCAGTACTTC
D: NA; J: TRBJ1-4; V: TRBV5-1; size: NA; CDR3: CAGRDRSTNEKLFF; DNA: TGCGCCGGCCGAGACCGATCAACTAATGAAAAACTGTTTTTT
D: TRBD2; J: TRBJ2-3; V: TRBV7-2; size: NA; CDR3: CASSLSSGGALDTQYF; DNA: TGTGCCAGCAGCTTATCGAGCGGGGGGGCCCTAGATACGCAGTATTTT
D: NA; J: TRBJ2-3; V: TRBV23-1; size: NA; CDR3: CASSMVRDTQYF; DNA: TGCGCCAGCAGCATGGTCCGGGATACGCAGTATTTT
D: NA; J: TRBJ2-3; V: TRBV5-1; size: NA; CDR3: CASLSAGASTDTQYF; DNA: TGCGCCAGCCTTTCGGCAGGGGCTAGCACAGATACGCAGTATTTT
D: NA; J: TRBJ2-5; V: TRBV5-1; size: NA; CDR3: CASSTARSRSNEQYF; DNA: TGCGCCAGCAGCACGGCGAGGTCGCGTAGCAATGAGCAGTACTTC
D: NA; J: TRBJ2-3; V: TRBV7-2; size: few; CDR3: CASTNRWGGDTQYF; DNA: TGTGCCAGCACCAACCGATGGGGTGGCGATACGCAGTATTTT
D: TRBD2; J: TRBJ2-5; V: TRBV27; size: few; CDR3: CASSILAGGLETQYF; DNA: TGTGCCAGCAGTATACTAGCGGGGGGGCTAGAGACCCAGTACTTC
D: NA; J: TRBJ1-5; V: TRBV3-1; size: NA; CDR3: CASSDLNQPQHF; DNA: TGTGCCAGCAGCGACCTCAATCAGCCCCAGCATTTT
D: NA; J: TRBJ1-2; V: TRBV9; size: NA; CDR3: CASSEGTAGVYGYTF; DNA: TGTGCCAGCAGCGAGGGGACCGCGGGGGTCTATGGCTACACCTTC
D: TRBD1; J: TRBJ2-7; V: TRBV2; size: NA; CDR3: CASSKDRGSPYEQYF; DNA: TGTGCCAGCAGTAAAGACAGGGGAAGCCCCTACGAGCAGTACTTC
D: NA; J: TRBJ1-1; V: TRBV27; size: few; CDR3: CASSRFGNTEAFF; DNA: TGTGCCAGCAGCCGATTCGGGAACACTGAAGCTTTCTTT
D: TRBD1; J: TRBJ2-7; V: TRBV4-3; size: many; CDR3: CASSRSRTGVYEQYF; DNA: TGCGCCAGCAGCCGATCAAGGACAGGGGTTTACGAGCAGTACTTC
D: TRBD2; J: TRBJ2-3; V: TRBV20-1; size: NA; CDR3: CSASRLAGERDTQYF; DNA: TGCAGTGCTAGCCGACTAGCGGGGGAGCGGGATACGCAGTATTTT
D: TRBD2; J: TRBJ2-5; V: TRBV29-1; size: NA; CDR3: CSVDIAGGETQYF; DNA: TGCAGCGTTGATATAGCGGGGGGGGAGACCCAGTACTTC
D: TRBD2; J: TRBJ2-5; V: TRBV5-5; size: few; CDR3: CASSLEGLAGGGNEQYF; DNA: TGTGCCAGCAGCTTGGAAGGACTAGCGGGGGGCGGGAATGAGCAGTACTTC
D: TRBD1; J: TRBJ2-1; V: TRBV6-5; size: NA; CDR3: CASRVDRVREQFF; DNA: TGTGCCAGCAGGGTGGACAGGGTGAGAGAGCAGTTCTTC
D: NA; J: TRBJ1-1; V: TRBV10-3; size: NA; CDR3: CATYSMGSAEAFF; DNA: TGTGCCACATACAGTATGGGCTCGGCTGAAGCTTTCTTT
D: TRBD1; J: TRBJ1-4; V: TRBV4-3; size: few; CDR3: CASSPGTGGRSTNEKLFF; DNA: TGCGCCAGCAGCCCCGGGACAGGGGGTCGATCAACTAATGAAAAACTGTTTTTT
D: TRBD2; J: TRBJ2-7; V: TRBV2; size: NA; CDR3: CAVGGARNEQYF; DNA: TGTGCCGTCGGGGGGGCGAGAAACGAGCAGTACTTC
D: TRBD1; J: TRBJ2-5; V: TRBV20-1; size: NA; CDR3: CSALSPDRVGNEQYF; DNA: TGCAGTGCCCTGTCCCCCGACAGGGTGGGGAATGAGCAGTACTTC
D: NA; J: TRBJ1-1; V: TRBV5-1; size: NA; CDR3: CASSEALGQNTEAFF; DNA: TGCGCCAGCAGTGAGGCTCTGGGGCAGAACACTGAAGCTTTCTTT
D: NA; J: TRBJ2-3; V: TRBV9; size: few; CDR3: CASSVRGKDTQYF; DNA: TGTGCCAGCAGCGTACGGGGGAAAGATACGCAGTATTTT
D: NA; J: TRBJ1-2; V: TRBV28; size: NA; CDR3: CASSALNYGYTF; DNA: TGTGCCAGCAGTGCCCTGAACTATGGCTACACCTTC
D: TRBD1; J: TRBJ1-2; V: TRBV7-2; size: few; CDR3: CASSLAPGQVYGYTF; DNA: TGTGCCAGCAGCTTAGCGCCTGGACAGGTCTATGGCTACACCTTC
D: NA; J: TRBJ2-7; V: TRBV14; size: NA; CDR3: CASSQDESRGANEQYF; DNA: TGTGCCAGCAGCCAAGATGAAAGCAGGGGGGCGAACGAGCAGTACTTC
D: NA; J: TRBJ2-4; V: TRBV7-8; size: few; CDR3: CASSLNRDSYIQYF; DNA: TGTGCCAGCAGCCTAAATCGCGACAGCTACATTCAGTACTTC
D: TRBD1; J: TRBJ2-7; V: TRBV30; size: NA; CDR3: CACFNRGSYEQYF; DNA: TGTGCCTGTTTTAACAGGGGTTCCTACGAGCAGTACTTC
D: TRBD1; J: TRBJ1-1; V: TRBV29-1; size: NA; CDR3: CSVEKDRGGAEAFF; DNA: TGCAGCGTTGAAAAGGACAGGGGGGGTGCTGAAGCTTTCTTT
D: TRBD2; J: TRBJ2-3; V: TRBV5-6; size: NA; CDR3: CASSFPGGSGVTDTQYF; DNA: TGTGCCAGCAGCTTCCCCGGAGGTAGCGGGGTCACAGATACGCAGTATTTT
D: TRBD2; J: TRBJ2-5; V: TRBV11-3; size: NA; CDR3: CASSLARGLAGGRETQYF; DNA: TGTGCCAGCAGCTTAGCCCGAGGACTAGCGGGGGGACGAGAGACCCAGTACTTC
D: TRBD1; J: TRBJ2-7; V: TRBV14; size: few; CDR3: CASSQVKGTGDYEQYF; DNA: TGTGCCAGCAGCCAAGTTAAGGGGACAGGGGACTACGAGCAGTACTTC
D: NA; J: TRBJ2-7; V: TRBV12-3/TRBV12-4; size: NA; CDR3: CASDSRTADEQYF; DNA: TGTGCCAGTGACAGCCGCACTGCGGATGAGCAGTACTTC
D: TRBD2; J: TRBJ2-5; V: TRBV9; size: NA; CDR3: CASSASGTSGGETQYF; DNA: TGTGCCAGCAGCGCATCCGGGACTAGCGGGGGGGAGACCCAGTACTTC
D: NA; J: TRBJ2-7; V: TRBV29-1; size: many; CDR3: CSAQETGLYEQYF; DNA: TGCAGCGCCCAGGAGACAGGATTGTACGAGCAGTACTTC
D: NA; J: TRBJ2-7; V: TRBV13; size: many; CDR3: CASSFPGAYEQYF; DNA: TGTGCCAGCAGCTTCCCTGGAGCCTACGAGCAGTACTTC
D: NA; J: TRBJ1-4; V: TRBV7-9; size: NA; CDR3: CASSLEMTPEVFF; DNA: TGTGCCAGCAGCTTAGAGATGACTCCAGAAGTGTTTTTT
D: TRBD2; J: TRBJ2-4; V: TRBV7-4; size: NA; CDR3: CASSFYLAGTMDIQYF; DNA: TGTGCCAGCAGCTTCTATCTAGCGGGGACCATGGACATTCAGTACTTC
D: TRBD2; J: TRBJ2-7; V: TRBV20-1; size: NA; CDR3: CSARRGGPAGNEQYF; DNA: TGCAGTGCTAGGAGGGGAGGGCCAGCAGGGAACGAGCAGTACTTC